One sample yielded the 27 T cell receptor beta chains listed below, sequenced in a study of CD8+CD57+ T cells in acquired aplastic anemia. Previously, flow cytometry had revealed CD8+CD57+ cell expansion in the patients chosen for sequencing. TCR beta VDJ and CDR3 profiles were obtained from a genomic DNA template. MiXCR, applied by TCRdb to the reads, yields one record per CDR3 protein. The table shows around 150,000 distinct CDR3 sequences, with around half occurring only once. Sequencing was carried out using sorted CD4+, CD8+, or CD8+CD57+ T cells (not recorded which) from PBMCs. The receptors come from a human donor with aplastic anemia.

The rearrangement links TRBV24-1 to TRBJ2-2, with a tentative D call TRBD1 (5 bases). This CDR3 is built from 13 residues. Germline V lookup: CDR1 KGHDR, CDR2 SFDVKD. V dropped 4 bases and J dropped 4 bases, with 6 bases sitting between them. This chain's CDR3 is CATSDRVTGELFF. The CDR3 region has the DNA TGTGCCACCAGTGACAGGGTCACCGGGGAGCTGTTTTTT.

The chain joins TRBV4-1 to TRBJ1-2; TRBD1 matches at 9 bases. Germline trimming cut 4 bases from V and 3 bases from J; bases unmatched to any gene: 6. Germline loops: CDR1 MGHRA, CDR2 YSYEKL. CDR3 length equals 15 residues. Here the CDR3 reads CASSPGQGRDYGYTF. CDR3 bases: TGCGCCAGCAGCCCCGGACAGGGGCGAGACTATGGCTACACCTTC.

A word on this clonotype: A clone one base away is much larger, so this may be a read error. The DNA for the CDR3 is TGTGCCAGCAGCTTCCGGAACAGGGAAGGAGGGACCGGATACGAGCAGTACTTC. Its protein is CASSFRNREGGTGYEQYF. The rearrangement links TRBV9 to TRBJ2-7, with D tentatively TRBD1 or TRBD2 (6 bases each). V lost 4 bases to trimming and J lost 4 bases, with 27 bases between them. The CDR3 runs 18 residues. Germline CDR1 reads SGDLS; CDR2 reads YYNGEE.

This chain connects TRBV6-5 to TRBJ2-7, with D perhaps matching TRBD2 (5 bases). The germline V gene encodes CDR1 MNHEY and CDR2 SVGAGI. The CDR3 runs 14 residues. V was trimmed by 2 bases and J by 4 bases, leaving 12 bases between them. CDR3 sequence reads: CASSYRGLSYEQYF. As DNA, the CDR3 is TGTGCCAGCAGTTACAGAGGGCTAAGTTACGAGCAGTACTTC.

The chain employs TRBV19 and TRBJ2-5; TRBD1 agrees at 8 bases. The CDR3 has 15 amino acids. V was pared by 3 bases and J by 3 bases, with 6 bases of the junction left unmatched. CDR1 and CDR2 (germline): LNHDA, SQIVND (reference sequence). Here the CDR3 reads CASSIGQGLEETQYF. DNA for the CDR3: TGTGCCAGTAGTATTGGACAGGGATTGGAAGAGACCCAGTACTTC.

Worth noting for this clonotype: A much larger clone is a single base away; this may be a read error. In DNA form, the CDR3 reads TGTACCAGCAGCTCCCGACTAGCGGAGGTCTACGAGCAGTACTTC. Translated, it gives CTSSSRLAEVYEQYF. This rearrangement joins TRBV11-3 to TRBJ2-7; 9 nucleotides match TRBD2. The CDR3 spans 15 residues. Germline values: CDR1 SGHNT, CDR2 YENEEA.

In its sample, this clonotype was seen many times. This sequence joins TRBV30 and TRBJ1-1; D gene uncertain. Germline CDR1 and CDR2: GTSNPN and SVGIG (reference sequence). With 0 bases removed from V and 2 bases from J, the gap between germline ends came to 1 base. This CDR3 has 11 amino acids. The CDR3 DNA reads as TGTGCCTGGAGTGTAAACACTGAAGCTTTCTTT. Translation gives CAWSVNTEAFF.

The chain employs TRBV11-1 and TRBJ2-3; 14 bases map to TRBD2. The ends lost 3 bases at V and 3 bases at J; junction bases unmatched: 2. Germline V gene data show CDR1 as SGHAT and CDR2 as FQDESV (reference sequence). This CDR3 region has 16 residues. The CDR3 sequence is CASSFRLAGGTDTQYF. In DNA, the CDR3 is TGTGCCAGCAGCTTTCGACTAGCGGGAGGGACAGATACGCAGTATTTT.

CDR3 sequence (DNA): TGTGCCACCAGTGATTCTACAGGGAAGCTGTTTTTT. Translating gives CATSDSTGKLFF. The V gene is TRBV24-1, the J gene TRBJ2-2; a weak D match, TRBD1 (6 bases). The length of the CDR3 is 12 residues. V gave up 2 bases and J gave up 12 bases, with 9 bases separating them. Germline loops: CDR1 KGHDR, CDR2 SFDVKD.

The gene calls are TRBV29-1 and TRBJ1-4; D unclear. Germline V gene sequence: CDR1 SQVTM, CDR2 ANQGSEA. The CDR3 spans 15 residues. V shed 1 base and J shed 0 bases, with 9 bases lying between them. The CDR3 reads CSVEADQATNEKLFF. The CDR3 bases are TGCAGCGTTGAAGCCGACCAGGCAACTAATGAAAAACTGTTTTTT.

This clonotype was counted many times. For the CDR3, the DNA is TGCAGTGCTCCCACCCTAGCGGGAGTCACCGGGGAGCTGTTTTTT. Its protein is CSAPTLAGVTGELFF. The rearrangement joins TRBV20-1 to TRBJ2-2; TRBD2 agrees at 10 bases. This CDR3 spans 15 amino acids. J gave up 4 bases and V 5 bases, and 7 bases lay outside the gene matches. The germline V gene encodes CDR1 DFQATT and CDR2 SNEGSKA (reference sequence).

Only a few counts were recorded for this clonotype. The chain joins TRBV6-2 or TRBV6-3 to TRBJ1-5; D gene unclear. V was cut by 0 bases and J by 1 base, with 16 bases left in between. The CDR3 has 18 amino acids. CDR1 is MNHEY, CDR2 SVGEGT, per germline. The CDR3 sequence is CASSYSNVLRFSNQPQHF. The CDR3, as DNA: TGTGCCAGCAGTTACTCGAATGTGCTGAGGTTCAGCAATCAGCCCCAGCATTTT.

This chain joins TRBV12-3 or TRBV12-4 and TRBJ2-2; D is unclear. This CDR3 spans 14 amino acids. V shed 8 bases and J shed 3 bases, with 13 bases lying between them. The CDR3 reads CASAGRIYTGELFF. The DNA of the CDR3 is TGTGCCAGCGCCGGACGGATCTACACCGGGGAGCTGTTTTTT.

This clonotype was recorded only once. This chain joins TRBV29-1 and TRBJ1-5; 8 bases match TRBD1. V lost 6 bases to trimming and J lost 4 bases; unmatched junction nucleotides: 5. The CDR3 is 13 residues long. Looked up from germline, CDR1 is SQVTM and CDR2 is ANQGSEA. In nucleotides, the CDR3 is TGCAGCGTCCGGGGACAGGAGAATCAGCCCCAGCATTTT. Protein: CSVRGQENQPQHF.

The V gene is TRBV2, the J gene TRBJ2-2, with no clear D. V gave up 3 bases and J gave up 4 bases, with 9 bases separating them. Germline-derived CDR1 and CDR2 are SNHLY and FYNNEI. The CDR3 runs to 14 residues. CDR3 bases: TGTGCCAGCAGTGACAGACTTGGCACCGGGGAGCTGTTTTTT. Its translation: CASSDRLGTGELFF.

The chain has TRBV2 and TRBJ2-1, with 10 bases identical to TRBD2. Germline CDR1 is SNHLY and CDR2 is FYNNEI. J gave up 1 base and V 6 bases, and 3 bases lay outside the gene matches. CDR3 length: 15 residues. This chain's CDR3 is CASRGLAQSYNEQFF. CDR3 nucleotides: TGTGCCAGCAGGGGACTAGCGCAATCCTACAATGAGCAGTTCTTC.

The V call is TRBV20-1, the J call TRBJ2-7, with 7 bases that match TRBD2. The CDR3 covers 13 residues. Germline CDR1 is DFQATT and CDR2 is SNEGSKA (reference sequence). Trimming at V came to 3 bases and at J to 1 base, leaving 3 bases not matched to a gene. CDR3 protein: CSASSSGSYEQYF. The CDR3 DNA sequence: TGCAGTGCTAGTAGTAGCGGGTCCTACGAGCAGTACTTC.

The chain uses TRBV24-1 and TRBJ2-1; the match to TRBD2 covers 7 bases. The CDR3 length is 16 residues. V trimming: 5 bases; J trimming: 8 bases; junction bases outside the gene matches: 14. Germline V gene sequence: CDR1 KGHDR, CDR2 SFDVKD. The CDR3 nucleotides read TGTGCCACCAGTGGGGGGGGGTCCTTATTCCGCCATGAGCAGTTCTTC. Protein sequence: CATSGGGSLFRHEQFF.

This clonotype was seen repeatedly, ten times or more. The CDR3 DNA sequence: TGTGCCAGCAGGGCTAGCGGGAGATTAGATACGCAGTATTTT. Amino acid sequence: CASRASGRLDTQYF. The rearrangement links TRBV11-3 to TRBJ2-3, with 10 bases that match TRBD2. The junction had 5 bases not matched to a gene; V was cut back by 6 bases and J by 5 bases. This CDR3 has 14 residues. The germline V gene has CDR1 SGHNT and CDR2 YENEEA.

This clonotype has just one count. A much more abundant neighbour one base away suggests this may be a read error. This CDR3 reads CASSRLVIGTRPYNEQLF. In nucleotides, the CDR3 is TGCGCCAGCAGCCGCTTGGTTATTGGGACTAGGCCCTACAATGAGCAGCTCTTC. The chain carries TRBV5-1 and TRBJ2-1, with 8 bases identical to TRBD2. This CDR3 is 18 amino acids long. From germline, CDR1 is SGHRS and CDR2 YFSETQ.

CDR3 nucleotides: TGTGCCATCAGCTCATCAAGGGACGCCTCCTACGAGCAGTACTTC. Translated: CAISSSRDASYEQYF. The genes are TRBV10-3 and TRBJ2-7; D may correspond to TRBD1 or TRBD2 (5 bases each). Trimming took 6 bases from V and 0 from J, leaving 15 bases between them. CDR1 ENHRY and CDR2 SYGVKD come from the germline V gene. The length of the CDR3 is 15 residues.

This chain uses TRBV2 with TRBJ1-4; D is uncertain. The CDR3 contains 11 residues. V dropped 7 bases and J dropped 6 bases, with 6 bases sitting between them. The germline V gene has CDR1 SNHLY and CDR2 FYNNEI. The CDR3 coding sequence is TGTGCCAGCAAGAGGGATGAAAAACTGTTTTTT. This translates into CASKRDEKLFF.

The J gene is TRBJ2-5, the V gene TRBV14; D is unresolved. The end of the DNA aligns better with TRBJ2-1, so the J call may be wrong. Germline lookup yields CDR1 SGHDN and CDR2 FVKESK. CDR3 size: 16 residues. For the CDR3, the DNA is TGTGCCAGCAGCCAGCGTCTTCCAGGCGTGTACAATGAGCAGTTCTTC. Its protein product is CASSQRLPGVYNEQFF.

This chain uses TRBV5-6 with TRBJ2-5; tentative D call: TRBD1 (6 bases). The V end lost 0 bases, the J end lost 7 bases, and 10 bases lay between the germline ends. Germline CDR1 SGHDT, CDR2 YYEEEE. The CDR3 covers 13 residues. CDR3 in amino acids: CASSLVQGRTQYF. CDR3 DNA: TGTGCCAGCAGCTTGGTCCAGGGGAGGACCCAGTACTTC.

This chain uses TRBV15 with TRBJ1-1; the match to TRBD1 covers 10 bases. Germline CDR1 is LNHNV and CDR2 is YYDKDF (reference sequence). The J segment lost 4 bases and the V segment lost 5 bases, leaving 4 bases of the junction unmatched. CDR3 size: 14 residues. Written as DNA, the CDR3 is TGTGCCACCAGCCAACGGACAGGGGGCACTGAAGCTTTCTTT. It specifies CATSQRTGGTEAFF. The full variable domain, completed using reference TRBV15 and TRBJ1-1, is DAMVIQNPRYQVTQFGKPVTLSCSQTLNHNVMYWYQQKSSQAPKLLFHYYDKDFNNEADTPDNFQSRRPNTSFCFLDIRSPGLGDTAMYLCATSQRTGGTEAFFGQGTRLTVV.

This chain links TRBV7-3 with TRBJ1-4; 8 nucleotides match TRBD1. This CDR3 region has 21 residues. Trimming at V came to 0 bases and at J to 5 bases, leaving 20 bases not matched to a gene. Per germline, CDR1 SGHTA and CDR2 FQGTGA. For the CDR3, the DNA is TGTGCCAGCAGCTTAACCCCCCCGACAGGGGCGGGTTTATCTCCCAATGAAAAACTGTTTTTT. This encodes CASSLTPPTGAGLSPNEKLFF.

This chain uses TRBV19 with TRBJ1-3; D gene uncertain. The CDR3 sequence is 12 residues long. V was shortened by 1 base and J by 6 bases, with 4 bases between the two germline ends. The germline gives CDR1 LNHDA, CDR2 SQIVND (reference sequence). The CDR3 here is CASSIAENTIYF. The CDR3 DNA follows: TGTGCCAGTAGTATAGCCGAAAACACCATATATTTT.